This T cell receptor (beta chain) was captured by sequencing in a study of early T cells in non-severe SARS-CoV-2 infection. This clonotype appeared a few times. Its antigen is unidentified. Study-wide results and caveats: VDJdb-based matching was biased toward anti-spike CD8 responses and missed private and CD4 specificities.

The CDR3 loop spans 14 amino acids. V lost 7 bases and J lost 5; bases outside the gene matches: 5. The germline CDR1 and CDR2 sequences are SNHLY and FYNNEI. Individual cDNA molecules received unique molecular identifiers. TCRdb independently ran MiXCR on the 5' RACE reads; one entry per CDR3 protein. In the table there are roughly 60,000 distinct CDR3 sequences, about an eighth of which are singletons. Sequences were obtained from whole blood. V gene TRBV2 combines with J gene TRBJ2-1, with TRBD1 matching over 10 bases. The TCR sequence derives from an adult who was a healthcare worker with PCR-confirmed SARS-CoV-2 infection or an uninfected control (not recorded which). As DNA, the CDR3 is TGTGCCAGCATTTGGGACAGGGGAGACAATGAGCAGTTCTTC. It translates to CASIWDRGDNEQFF. Based on the CDR3 plus reference TRBV2 and TRBJ2-1, the full variable domain is EPEVTQTPSHQVTQMGQEVILRCVPISNHLYFYWYRQILGQKVEFLVSFYNNEISEKSEIFDDQFSVERPDGSNFTLKIRSTKLEDSAMYFCASIWDRGDNEQFFGPGTRLTVL.